The T cell receptor (beta chain) described here comes from a study of blood T cell repertoires in COVID-19. Background on the study: The United States, Italy and Spain supplied acute and convalescent COVID-19 samples. Sources were T cells, B-cell-depleted T cells, or PBMCs; the material itself was cDNA or gDNA.

TCRdb's copy holds only in-frame clones and misses some; the assay was immunoSEQ multiplex PCR. The table records roughly 43,000 clones, over 70% of them present only once. Sequencing was done on a sample of peripheral blood. This clonotype was obtained from a woman aged 60-70 years with acute or convalescent COVID-19.

CDR3 coding DNA: TGTGCCAGCAGGGGGGCGATCACCGGGGAGCTGTTTTTT. It specifies CASRGAITGELFF. V is TRBV7-8 and J is TRBJ2-2; D perhaps matches TRBD1 (6 bases). The CDR3 has 13 amino acids. V was cut by 6 bases and J by 4 bases, with 9 bases left in between. Germline V gene sequence: CDR1 SGHVS, CDR2 FQNEAQ.